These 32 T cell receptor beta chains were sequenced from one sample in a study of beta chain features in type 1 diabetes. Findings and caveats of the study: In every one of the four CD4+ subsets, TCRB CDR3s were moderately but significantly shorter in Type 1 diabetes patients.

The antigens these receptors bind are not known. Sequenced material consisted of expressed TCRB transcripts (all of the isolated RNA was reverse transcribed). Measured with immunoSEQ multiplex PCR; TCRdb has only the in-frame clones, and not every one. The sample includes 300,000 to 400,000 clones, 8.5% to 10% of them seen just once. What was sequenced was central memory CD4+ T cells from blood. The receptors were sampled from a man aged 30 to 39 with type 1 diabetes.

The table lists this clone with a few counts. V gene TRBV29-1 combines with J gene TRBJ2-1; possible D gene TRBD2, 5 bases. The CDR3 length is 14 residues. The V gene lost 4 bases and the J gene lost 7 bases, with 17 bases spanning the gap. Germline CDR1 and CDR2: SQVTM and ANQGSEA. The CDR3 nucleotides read TGCAGCGTTGGACTACGGTTATCTTCGAATGAGCAGTTCTTC. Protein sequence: CSVGLRLSSNEQFF.

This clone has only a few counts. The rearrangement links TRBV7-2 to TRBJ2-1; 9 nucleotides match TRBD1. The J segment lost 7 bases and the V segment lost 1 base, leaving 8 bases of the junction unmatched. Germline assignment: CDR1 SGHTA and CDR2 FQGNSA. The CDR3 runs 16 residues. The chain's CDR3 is CASSLVPLGTGNEQFF. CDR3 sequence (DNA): TGTGCCAGCAGCTTAGTTCCCCTAGGGACAGGGAATGAGCAGTTCTTC.

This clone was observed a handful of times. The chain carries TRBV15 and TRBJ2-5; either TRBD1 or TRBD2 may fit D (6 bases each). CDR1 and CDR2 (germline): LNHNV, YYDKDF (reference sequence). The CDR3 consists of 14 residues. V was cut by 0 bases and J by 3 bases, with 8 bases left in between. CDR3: CATSRDRGEETQYF. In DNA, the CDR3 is TGTGCCACCAGCAGAGATAGGGGGGAAGAGACCCAGTACTTC. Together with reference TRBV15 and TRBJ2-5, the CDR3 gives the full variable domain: DAMVIQNPRYQVTQFGKPVTLSCSQTLNHNVMYWYQQKSSQAPKLLFHYYDKDFNNEADTPDNFQSRRPNTSFCFLDIRSPGLGDTAMYLCATSRDRGEETQYFGPGTRLLVL.

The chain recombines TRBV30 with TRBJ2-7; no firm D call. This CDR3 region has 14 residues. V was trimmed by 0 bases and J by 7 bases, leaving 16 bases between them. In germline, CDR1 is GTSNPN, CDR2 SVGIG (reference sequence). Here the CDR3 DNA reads TGTGCCTGGAGTGTAAACCTCCTCAGTCGGGAGCAGTACTTC. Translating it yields CAWSVNLLSREQYF.

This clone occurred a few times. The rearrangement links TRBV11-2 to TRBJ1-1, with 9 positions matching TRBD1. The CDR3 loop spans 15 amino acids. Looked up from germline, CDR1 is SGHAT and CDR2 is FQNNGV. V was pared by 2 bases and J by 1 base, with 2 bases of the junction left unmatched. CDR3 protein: CASSLKDRGNTEAFF. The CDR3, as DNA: TGTGCCAGCAGCTTAAAGGACAGGGGGAACACTGAAGCTTTCTTT.

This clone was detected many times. The CDR3 DNA reads as TGTGCCAGTAGACCTATAGCGGGAGGGTTACACATTCAGTACTTC. It encodes CASRPIAGGLHIQYF. The rearrangement uses TRBV19 and TRBJ2-4; TRBD2 aligns across 11 bases. Germline V gene sequence: CDR1 LNHDA, CDR2 SQIVND (reference sequence). The CDR3 sequence is 15 residues long. V lost 6 bases, J lost 8 bases, and 9 bases stayed unmatched.

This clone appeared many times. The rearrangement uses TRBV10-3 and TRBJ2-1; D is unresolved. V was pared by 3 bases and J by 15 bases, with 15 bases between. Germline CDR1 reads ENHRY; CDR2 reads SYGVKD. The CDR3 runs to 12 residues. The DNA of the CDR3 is TGTGCCATCAGTGAAGCCCCCGGCAGACGGTTCTTC. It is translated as CAISEAPGRRFF.

CDR3 nucleotide sequence: TGCGCCAGCAGCTTGACTAGCGGGAAATTGGGGGCAGATACGCAGTATTTT. It encodes CASSLTSGKLGADTQYF. The V call is TRBV5-1, the J call TRBJ2-3, with 10 positions matching TRBD2. The CDR3 covers 17 residues. The germline V gene encodes CDR1 SGHRS and CDR2 YFSETQ. V lost 1 base and J lost 4; bases outside the gene matches: 9.

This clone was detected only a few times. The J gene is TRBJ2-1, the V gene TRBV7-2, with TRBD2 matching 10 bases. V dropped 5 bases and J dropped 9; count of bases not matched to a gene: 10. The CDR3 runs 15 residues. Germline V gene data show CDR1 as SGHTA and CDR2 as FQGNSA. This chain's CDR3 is CASSASGSVYGEQFF. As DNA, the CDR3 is TGTGCCAGCAGCGCTAGCGGGAGTGTCTATGGTGAGCAGTTCTTC.

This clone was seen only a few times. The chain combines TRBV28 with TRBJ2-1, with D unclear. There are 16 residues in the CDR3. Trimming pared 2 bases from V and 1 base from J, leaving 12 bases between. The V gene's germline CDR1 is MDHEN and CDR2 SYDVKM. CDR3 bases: TGTGCCAGCAGTTTACCCATAGCAGGATCCTACAATGAGCAGTTCTTC. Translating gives CASSLPIAGSYNEQFF.

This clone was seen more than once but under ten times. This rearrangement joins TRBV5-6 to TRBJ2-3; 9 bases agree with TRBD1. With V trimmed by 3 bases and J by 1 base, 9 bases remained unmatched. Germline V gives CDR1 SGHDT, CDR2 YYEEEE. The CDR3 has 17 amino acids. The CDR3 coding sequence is TGTGCCAGCAGCTCCCGTAGGGGACAGGGTGGCACAGATACGCAGTATTTT. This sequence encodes CASSSRRGQGGTDTQYF. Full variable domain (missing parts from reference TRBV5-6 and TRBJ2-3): DAGVTQSPTHLIKTRGQQVTLRCSPKSGHDTVSWYQQALGQGPQFIFQYYEEEERQRGNFPDRFSGHQFPNYSSELNVNALLLGDSALYLCASSSRRGQGGTDTQYFGPGTRLTVL.

CDR3 loop: CASRGRYNQPQHF. The DNA of the CDR3 is TGTGCCTCACGAGGCAGATACAATCAGCCCCAGCATTTT. The chain is built from TRBV11-3 and TRBJ1-5, with D hard to call. Germline loops: CDR1 SGHNT, CDR2 YENEEA. CDR3 length equals 13 residues. V lost 11 bases, J lost 3 bases, and 14 bases lay in between.

The CDR3: CASSELANLLYEQYF. The CDR3 DNA follows: TGTGCCAGCAGTGAGCTAGCCAACCTTCTCTACGAGCAGTACTTC. The V and J genes are TRBV6-1 and TRBJ2-7, with D possibly matching TRBD2 (5 bases). The CDR3 covers 15 residues. The germline V and J ends were trimmed by 3 bases and 3 bases, with 15 bases remaining between them. The V gene's germline CDR1 is MNHNS and CDR2 SASEGT.

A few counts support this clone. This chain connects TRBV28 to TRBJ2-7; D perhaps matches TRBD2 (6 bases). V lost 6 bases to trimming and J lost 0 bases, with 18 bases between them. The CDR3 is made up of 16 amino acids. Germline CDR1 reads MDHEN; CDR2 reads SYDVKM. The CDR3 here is CASRRGGQIISYEQYF. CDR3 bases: TGTGCCAGCAGGAGGGGAGGACAAATTATCTCCTACGAGCAGTACTTC.

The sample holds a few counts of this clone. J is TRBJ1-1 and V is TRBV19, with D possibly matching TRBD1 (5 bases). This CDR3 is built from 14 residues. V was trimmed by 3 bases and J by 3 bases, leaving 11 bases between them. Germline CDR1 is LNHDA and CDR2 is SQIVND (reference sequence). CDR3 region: CASSIDRAYTEAFF. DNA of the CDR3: TGTGCCAGTAGTATTGACAGAGCATACACTGAAGCTTTCTTT.

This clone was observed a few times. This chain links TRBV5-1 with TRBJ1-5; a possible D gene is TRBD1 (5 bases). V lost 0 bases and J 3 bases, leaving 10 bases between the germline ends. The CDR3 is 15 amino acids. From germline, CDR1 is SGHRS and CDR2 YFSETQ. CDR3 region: CASSLGQSPNQPQHF. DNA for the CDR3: TGCGCCAGCAGCTTGGGACAGTCGCCCAATCAGCCCCAGCATTTT.

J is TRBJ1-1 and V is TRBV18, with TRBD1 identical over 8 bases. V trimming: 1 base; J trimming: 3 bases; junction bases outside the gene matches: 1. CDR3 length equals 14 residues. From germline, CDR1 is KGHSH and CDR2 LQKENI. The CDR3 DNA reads TGTGCCAGCTCACCACGGACAGGGTACACTGAAGCTTTCTTT. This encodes CASSPRTGYTEAFF.

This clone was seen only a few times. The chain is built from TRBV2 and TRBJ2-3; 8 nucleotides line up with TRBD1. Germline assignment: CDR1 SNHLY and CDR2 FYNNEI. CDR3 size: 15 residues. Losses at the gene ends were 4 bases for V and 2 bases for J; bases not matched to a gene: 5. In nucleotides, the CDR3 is TGTGCCAGCAGTGTCAGGGGGCGGGACACAGATACGCAGTATTTT. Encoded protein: CASSVRGRDTDTQYF.

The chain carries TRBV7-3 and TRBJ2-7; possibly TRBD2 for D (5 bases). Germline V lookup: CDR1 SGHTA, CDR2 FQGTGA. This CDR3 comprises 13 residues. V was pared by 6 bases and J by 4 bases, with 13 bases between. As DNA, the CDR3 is TGTGCCAGCAGTGGACTTGGGAGATACGAGCAGTACTTC. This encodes CASSGLGRYEQYF.

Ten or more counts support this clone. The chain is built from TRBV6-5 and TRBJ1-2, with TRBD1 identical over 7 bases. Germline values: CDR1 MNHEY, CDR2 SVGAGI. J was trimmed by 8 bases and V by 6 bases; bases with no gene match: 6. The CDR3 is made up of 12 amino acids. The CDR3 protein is CASSLQGFGYTF. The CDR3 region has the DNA TGTGCCAGCAGCCTACAGGGGTTCGGCTACACCTTC.

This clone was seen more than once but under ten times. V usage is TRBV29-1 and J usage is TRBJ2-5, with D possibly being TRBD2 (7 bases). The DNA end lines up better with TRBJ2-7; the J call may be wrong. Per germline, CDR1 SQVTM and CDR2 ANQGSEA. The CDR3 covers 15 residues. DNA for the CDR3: TGCAGCGCTGGAGGGGGGGGAAACAGGATCTACGAGCAGTACTTC. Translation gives CSAGGGGNRIYEQYF.

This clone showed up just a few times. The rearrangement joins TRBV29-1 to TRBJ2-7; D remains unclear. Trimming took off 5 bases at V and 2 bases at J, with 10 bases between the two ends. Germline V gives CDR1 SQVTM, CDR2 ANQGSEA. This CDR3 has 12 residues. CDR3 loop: CSVKGLAYEQYF. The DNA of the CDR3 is TGCAGCGTTAAAGGTTTAGCCTACGAGCAGTACTTC.

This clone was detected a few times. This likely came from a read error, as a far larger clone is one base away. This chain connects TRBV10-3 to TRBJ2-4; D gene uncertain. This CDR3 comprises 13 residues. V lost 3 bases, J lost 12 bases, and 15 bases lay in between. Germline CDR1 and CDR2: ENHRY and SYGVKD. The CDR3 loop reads CAISEASFGRQYF. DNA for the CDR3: TGTGCCATCAGTGAAGCATCCTTCGGACGTCAGTACTTC.

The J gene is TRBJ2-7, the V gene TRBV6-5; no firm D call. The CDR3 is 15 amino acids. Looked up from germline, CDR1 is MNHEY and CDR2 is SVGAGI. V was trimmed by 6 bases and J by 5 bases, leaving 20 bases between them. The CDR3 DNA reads TGTGCCAGCAGACCCCGACTCCCCGGTGGAAACGAGCAGTACTTC. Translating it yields CASRPRLPGGNEQYF.

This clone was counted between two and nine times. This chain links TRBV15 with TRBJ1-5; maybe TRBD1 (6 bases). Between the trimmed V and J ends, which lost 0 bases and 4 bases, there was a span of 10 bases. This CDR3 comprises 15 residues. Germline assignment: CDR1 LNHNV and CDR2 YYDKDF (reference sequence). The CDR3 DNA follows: TGTGCCACCAGCAGAGAACTACAGGGTAATCAGCCCCAGCATTTT. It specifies CATSRELQGNQPQHF.

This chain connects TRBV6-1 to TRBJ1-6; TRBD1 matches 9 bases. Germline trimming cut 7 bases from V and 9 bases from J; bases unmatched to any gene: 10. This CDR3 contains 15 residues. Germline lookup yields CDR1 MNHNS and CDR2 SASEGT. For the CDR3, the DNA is TGTGCCAGCACTCCAGACGGGACAGGGTTTTCACCCCTCCACTTT. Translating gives CASTPDGTGFSPLHF.

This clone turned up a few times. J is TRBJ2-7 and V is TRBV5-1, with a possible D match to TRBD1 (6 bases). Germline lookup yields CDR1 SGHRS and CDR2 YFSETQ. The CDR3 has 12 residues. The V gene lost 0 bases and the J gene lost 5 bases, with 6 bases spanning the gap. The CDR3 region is CASSLEGDEQYF. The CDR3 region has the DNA TGCGCCAGCAGCTTGGAGGGGGACGAGCAGTACTTC.

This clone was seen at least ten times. The CDR3 sequence: CASSQDGRGGTDTQYF. DNA of the CDR3: TGCGCCAGCAGCCAAGACGGCCGGGGGGGCACAGATACGCAGTATTTT. The rearrangement links TRBV4-1 to TRBJ2-3, with 7 positions matching TRBD2. Losses at the gene ends were 0 bases for V and 1 base for J; bases not matched to a gene: 4. The length of the CDR3 is 16 residues. The germline V gene has CDR1 MGHRA and CDR2 YSYEKL.

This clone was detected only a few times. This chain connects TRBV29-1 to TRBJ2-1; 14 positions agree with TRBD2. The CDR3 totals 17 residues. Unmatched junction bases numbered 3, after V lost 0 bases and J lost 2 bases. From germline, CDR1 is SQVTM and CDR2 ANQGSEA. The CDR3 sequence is CSVEDPGLAGAYNEQFF. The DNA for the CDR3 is TGCAGCGTTGAAGATCCGGGACTAGCGGGAGCCTACAATGAGCAGTTCTTC.

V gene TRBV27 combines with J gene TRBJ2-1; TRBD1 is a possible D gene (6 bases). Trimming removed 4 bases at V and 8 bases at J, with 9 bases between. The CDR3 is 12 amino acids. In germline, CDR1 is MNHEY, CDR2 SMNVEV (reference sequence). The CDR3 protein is CASSSQGYEQFF. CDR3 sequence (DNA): TGTGCCAGCAGTTCACAGGGCTATGAGCAGTTCTTC.

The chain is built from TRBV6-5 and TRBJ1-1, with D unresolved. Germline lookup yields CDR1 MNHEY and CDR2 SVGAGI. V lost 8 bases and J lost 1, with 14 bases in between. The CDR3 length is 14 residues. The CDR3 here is CASVPSLWNTEAFF. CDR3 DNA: TGTGCCAGCGTGCCTTCTCTTTGGAACACTGAAGCTTTCTTT.

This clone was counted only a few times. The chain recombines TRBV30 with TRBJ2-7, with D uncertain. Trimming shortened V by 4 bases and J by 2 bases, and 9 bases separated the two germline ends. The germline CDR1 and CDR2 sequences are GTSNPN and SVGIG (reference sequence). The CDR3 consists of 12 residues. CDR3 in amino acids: CAWNGATYEQYF. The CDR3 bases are TGTGCCTGGAACGGAGCAACCTACGAGCAGTACTTC.